The clone carrying this T cell receptor beta chain showed up many times. Antigen: not known. The sample belongs to a study of tumor-infiltrating lymphocytes in primary liver carcinoma. The wider study: Samples produced roughly 3.5 to 7.5 million productive TCRbeta reads, comparable across tissue types. Study-wide points: Lesser overlap characterized tumor-adjacent and tumor-blood pairs relative to tumor region pairs.

This CDR3 is built from 15 residues. The germline V and J ends were trimmed by 4 bases and 3 bases, with 15 bases remaining between them. CDR1 ENHRY and CDR2 SYGVKD come from the germline V gene. Using a constant-region primer together with ProtoScript II reverse transcriptase, TCR beta cDNA was made from 500 ng of total RNA. Three nested multiplex PCR rounds of slightly modified ARM-PCR generated TCR beta libraries. The study ran its first two PCR rounds for nine to eleven cycles each, using TRBV1-TRBV30 forward primers and a C-beta reverse primer. TCRdb independently ran MiXCR on the multiplex PCR reads; one entry per CDR3 protein. Of fewer than 350,000 distinct CDR3 sequences listed, roughly two thirds are singletons. Extraction also yielded germline DNA, while blood RNA was obtained from unsorted whole blood. The patients lived with chronic HBV infection and had not yet received any treatment.

Sample: peripheral blood. The sequence was obtained from a man aged 40-55 years with primary liver carcinoma and hepatitis B virus infection. The J gene is TRBJ1-2, the V gene TRBV10-3; TRBD1 might be the D (6 bases). CDR3 in amino acids: CAISVEQTGHYGYTF. CDR3 nucleotides: TGTGCCATCAGTGTGGAACAGACAGGCCACTATGGCTACACCTTC.